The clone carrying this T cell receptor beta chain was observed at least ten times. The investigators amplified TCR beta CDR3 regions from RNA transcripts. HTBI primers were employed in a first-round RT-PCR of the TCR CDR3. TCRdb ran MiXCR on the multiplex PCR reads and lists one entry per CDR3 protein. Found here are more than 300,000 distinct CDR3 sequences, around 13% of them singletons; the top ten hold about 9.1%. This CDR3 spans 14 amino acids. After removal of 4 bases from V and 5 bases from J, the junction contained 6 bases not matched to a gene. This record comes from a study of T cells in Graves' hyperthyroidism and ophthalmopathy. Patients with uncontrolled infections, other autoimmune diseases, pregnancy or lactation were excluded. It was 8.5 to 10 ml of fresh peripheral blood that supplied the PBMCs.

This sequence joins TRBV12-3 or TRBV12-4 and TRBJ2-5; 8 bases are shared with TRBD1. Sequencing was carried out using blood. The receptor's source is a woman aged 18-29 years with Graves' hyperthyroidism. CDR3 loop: CASSSDRVRETQYF. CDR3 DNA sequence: TGTGCCAGCAGTTCGGACAGGGTGAGGGAGACCCAGTACTTC.